These T cell receptor beta chains were read from a single sample in a study of prognosis after radiotherapy for stage I lung cancer. TCRdb reanalysed the multiplex PCR reads using MiXCR and keeps one entry per CDR3 protein. The sample holds roughly 13,000 distinct CDR3 sequences, 25% to 35% seen once. Material: PBMCs, obtained before or after stereotactic body radiation therapy (not recorded which). These receptors came from a donor over 45 with non-small cell lung cancer. Both conserved end residues are part of each CDR3. A D gene is named only where the DNA matches it firmly. A clone size is listed for some rows: how often the clone was seen (once, few, many), or a class if it is expanded.

TRBV20-1	TRBJ2-3	TRBD2	.	TGCAGTGCTAGAGCGGGGCTAGCGGGGGCGATCACAGATACGCAGTATTTT	CSARAGLAGAITDTQYF
TRBV7-9	TRBJ2-7	.	many	TGTGCCAGCAGCTTAGAGGTGGCGTACGAGCAGTACTTC	CASSLEVAYEQYF
TRBV24-1	TRBJ1-1	TRBD1	.	TGTGCCACCAGTGGGCCAGGGGGGGGAGTTCAGGAAGCTTTCTTT	CATSGPGGGVQEAFF
TRBV27	TRBJ2-7	.	.	TGTGCCAGCAGTTTAGTCGGCCGGAGTATCTACGAGCAGTACTTC	CASSLVGRSIYEQYF
TRBV19	TRBJ2-7	.	many	TGTGCCAGTAGTCCCCAGTCAGGCATCTCCTACGAGCAGTACTTC	CASSPQSGISYEQYF
TRBV2	TRBJ2-7	TRBD2	many	TGTGCCAGCAGTGGCATGACTAGCAGACCTTACGAGCAGTACTTC	CASSGMTSRPYEQYF
TRBV3-1	TRBJ2-7	.	medium-sized	TGTGCCAGCAGCCAAGACCCAGGGAACACGTACGAGCAGTACTTC	CASSQDPGNTYEQYF
TRBV10-2	TRBJ1-5	.	many	TGCGCCAGCAGTGAGTTGTCCTTGGGGGATAGTCAGCCCCAGCATTTT	CASSELSLGDSQPQHF
TRBV20-1	TRBJ2-5	TRBD2	many	TGCAGTGCTAGAGCGCCTAGCGGGAGGGCCGGGTTAAGAGAGACCCAGTACTTC	CSARAPSGRAGLRETQYF
TRBV6-2/TRBV6-3	TRBJ2-1	TRBD2	.	TGTGCCAGCAGATTCAAGGGGTTTAGGCTTTGGACTAGCGGGAATAGATACACCTACAATGAGCAGTTCTTC	CASRFKGFRLWTSGNRYTYNEQFF
TRBV27	TRBJ2-1	TRBD2	many	TGTGCCAGCAGAACACCCGGGGGACTAGCGGGAGGGGGGGGGCAGTTCTTC	CASRTPGGLAGGGGQFF
TRBV7-2	TRBJ1-5	.	many	TGTGCCAGCAGCTTTCAGGGGAATCAGCCCCAGCATTTT	CASSFQGNQPQHF
TRBV6-1	TRBJ2-3	TRBD1	many	TGTGCCAGCAGCCCACCTTCGGGACAGGGGAGAGCGCAGTATTTT	CASSPPSGQGRAQYF
TRBV7-3	TRBJ1-1	.	many	TGTGCCAGCAGCCCAGGCCGTTTTGGTAGGGTCGAAGCTTTCTTT	CASSPGRFGRVEAFF
TRBV5-6	TRBJ1-6	.	.	TGTGCCAGCACCCAACGAGGGGATGGATCACAACTCCACTTT	CASTQRGDGSQLHF
TRBV15	TRBJ1-4	.	.	TGTGCCACCTGCCACCTACAGGGTTCGGGGGAAAAACTGTTTTTT	CATCHLQGSGEKLFF
TRBV15	TRBJ2-1	.	medium-sized	TGTGCCACCAGCAGAGATATAAATGAGCAGTTCTTC	CATSRDINEQFF
TRBV25-1	TRBJ1-3	.	many	TGTGCCAGCAGTGGACTATTGGGACCCGGGAGAAGGTTCTCTGGAAACACCATATATTTT	CASSGLLGPGRRFSGNTIYF
TRBV7-9	TRBJ2-5	.	many	TGTGCCAGCAGCTTTAGTGGGAGAGGGGAGACCCAGTACTTC	CASSFSGRGETQYF
TRBV29-1	TRBJ2-7	.	many	TGCAGCGTTGCCCCAGAATCCAACTACGAGCAGTACTTC	CSVAPESNYEQYF
TRBV9	TRBJ1-2	.	many	TGTGCCAGCAGCGTAGGGGGGAGGGGCTACACCTTC	CASSVGGRGYTF
TRBV24-1	TRBJ1-2	.	many	TGTGCCACCAGTGACCCCGCCCCAGGGCTCAATGGCTACACCTTC	CATSDPAPGLNGYTF
TRBV5-4	TRBJ2-7	.	many	TGTGCCAGCAGCCTTGACGGCTACGAGCAGTACTTC	CASSLDGYEQYF
TRBV7-2	TRBJ2-3	.	medium-sized	TGTGCCAGCAGCTTAGTCTGGGGGTCCGATACGCAGTATTTT	CASSLVWGSDTQYF
TRBV27	TRBJ2-1	TRBD2	.	TGTGCCAGCAGTTTAAGGGGGGCGGGAAGCGGGAGGGCCCTGAACAATGAGCAGTTCTTC	CASSLRGAGSGRALNNEQFF
TRBV5-5	TRBJ1-2	TRBD1	many	TGTGCCAGCAGCTACGGACAGGGTTTTAACTATGGCTACACCTTC	CASSYGQGFNYGYTF
TRBV11-3	TRBJ1-1	TRBD1	.	TGTGCCAGCAGCTCCATCCAAACAGGGGGCGCGAAGTTCGGCGAAGCTTTCTTT	CASSSIQTGGAKFGEAFF
TRBV19	TRBJ2-1	TRBD2	medium-sized	TGTGCCAGTACCACCGGGAGGACTTACAATGAGCAGTTCTTC	CASTTGRTYNEQFF
TRBV11-2	TRBJ2-5	TRBD2	many	TGTGCCAGCGAACTAGCGAGAAAGACCCAGTACTTC	CASELARKTQYF
TRBV7-3	TRBJ2-3	.	.	TGTGCCAGCAGCAAAGGGACGCATGCCACCACAGATACGCAGTATTTT	CASSKGTHATTDTQYF
TRBV11-2	TRBJ2-7	.	.	TGTGCCAGCAGCTTAGGGGGATGGACGCACGAGCAGTACTTC	CASSLGGWTHEQYF
TRBV4-1	TRBJ2-1	.	many	TGCGCCAGCAGCCATGACAATGCGGGATCAGTGGGGTTCTTC	CASSHDNAGSVGFF
TRBV18	TRBJ2-5	.	many	TGTGCCAGCTCACCTTTATCCAGCCAAGAGACCCAGTACTTC	CASSPLSSQETQYF
TRBV5-1	TRBJ2-7	.	medium-sized	TGCGCCAGCAGCCCCGGACGCGGAGGGAATGGGTACGAGCAGTACTTC	CASSPGRGGNGYEQYF
TRBV28	TRBJ2-3	TRBD1	.	TGTGCCAGCAGATGGTGGGACAGGGGATGGACAAATACGCAGTATTTT	CASRWWDRGWTNTQYF
TRBV19	TRBJ2-1	TRBD2	many	TGTGCCAGTAATCCCGGGACTAGCGTTAAAGAGCAGTTCTTC	CASNPGTSVKEQFF
TRBV5-4	TRBJ2-7	TRBD2	.	TGTGCCAGCAGCTTACAGACTAGCGGTGACAACGAGCAGTACTTC	CASSLQTSGDNEQYF
TRBV6-4	TRBJ1-6	TRBD1	medium-sized	TGTGCCAGCAGTTACGCGACAGGGGCAGGTTCACCCCTCCACTTT	CASSYATGAGSPLHF
TRBV9	TRBJ1-6	.	medium-sized	TGTGCCAGCAGCGTAGGGCAGCATAATTCACCCCTCCACTTT	CASSVGQHNSPLHF
TRBV9	TRBJ2-2	TRBD2	.	TGTGCGAGCAGCCCCGGGACTAGCGGATACACCGGGGAGGTGTTTTTT	CASSPGTSGYTGEVFF
TRBV11-2	TRBJ2-1	.	medium-sized	TGTGCCAGCAGCTTAGCATTAAGGGGGAGGGCCGTTGGTGAGCAGTTCTTC	CASSLALRGRAVGEQFF
TRBV7-9	TRBJ2-1	.	medium-sized	TGTGCCAGCAGCCCAGGGGTGGGGGAGCAGTTCTTC	CASSPGVGEQFF
TRBV7-9	TRBJ2-3	.	many	TGTGCCAGCAGCCCTATGATCCAACCGCGCTCAGATACGCAGTATTTT	CASSPMIQPRSDTQYF
TRBV5-5	TRBJ1-5	.	many	TGTGCCAGCAGCTTGGGCGGGGTTCACGCTCAGCCCCAGCATTTT	CASSLGGVHAQPQHF
TRBV19	TRBJ1-1	.	many	TGTGCCAGTAGTCGGATGGACGGCACTGAAGCTTTCTTT	CASSRMDGTEAFF
TRBV4-2	TRBJ2-7	.	many	TGTGCCAGCAGCCAAGAGGACGAGCAGTACTTC	CASSQEDEQYF
TRBV18	TRBJ2-5	.	many	TGTGCCAGCTCACCTACGTACCAAGAGACCCAGTACTTC	CASSPTYQETQYF
TRBV15	TRBJ2-3	.	medium-sized	TGTGCCACCAGCAGAGTTTCAGGGAGCACAGATACGCAGTATTTT	CATSRVSGSTDTQYF
TRBV4-1	TRBJ2-1	TRBD2	many	TGCGCCAGCAGCCACCCGGCGGGCGGGAGAGGTTACAATGAGCAGTTCTTC	CASSHPAGGRGYNEQFF
TRBV5-5	TRBJ2-1	.	.	TGTGCCAGCAGCCCCATCAGCGGGTCACAGAGCGGTAAGCAGTTCTTC	CASSPISGSQSGKQFF